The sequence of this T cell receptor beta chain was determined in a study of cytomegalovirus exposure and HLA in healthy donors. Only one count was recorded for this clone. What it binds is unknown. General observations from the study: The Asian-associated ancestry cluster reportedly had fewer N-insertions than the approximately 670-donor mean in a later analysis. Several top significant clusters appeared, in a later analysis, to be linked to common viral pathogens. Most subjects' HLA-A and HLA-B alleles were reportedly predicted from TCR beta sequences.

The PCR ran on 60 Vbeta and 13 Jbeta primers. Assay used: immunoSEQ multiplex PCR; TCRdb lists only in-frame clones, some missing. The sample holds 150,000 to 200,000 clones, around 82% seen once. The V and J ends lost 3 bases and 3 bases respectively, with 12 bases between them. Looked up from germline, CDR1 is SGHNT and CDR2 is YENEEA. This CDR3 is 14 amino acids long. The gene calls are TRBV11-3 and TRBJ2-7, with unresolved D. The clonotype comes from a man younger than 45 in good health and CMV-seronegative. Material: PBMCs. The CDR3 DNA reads TGTGCCAGCAGCTTTCGTTCCTTAATCTACGAGCAGTACTTC. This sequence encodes CASSFRSLIYEQYF.